This T cell receptor beta chain derives from a study of blood T cell repertoires in COVID-19. Overall study: Researchers got acute and convalescent COVID-19 samples from the United States, Italy and Spain. Sources were T cells, B-cell-depleted T cells, or PBMCs; the material itself was cDNA or gDNA.

The V gene end was trimmed by 5 bases and the J gene end by 5 bases; junction bases not matched to a gene: 8. This CDR3 is built from 15 residues. Looked up from germline, CDR1 is SGHAT and CDR2 is FQNNGV. This clone was counted between two and nine times. In the authors' workflow: Quantification of nucleated cells was approximated via reference gene primer amplification. Libraries were prepared by immunoSEQ multiplex PCR; TCRdb keeps only in-frame clonotypes and omits some of them. Clone size and the V and J calls come from that table; the DNA yielded D and trimming. Among about 200,000 clones listed, around four fifths were seen once.

Material for sequencing was peripheral blood. This sequence was found in a woman between 45 and 60 years old with acute or convalescent COVID-19. V is TRBV11-2 and J is TRBJ2-3, with 9 nucleotides matching TRBD1. CDR3 DNA: TGTGCCAGCAGCCGAATCACAGGGGGCATAGATACGCAGTATTTT. Amino acids: CASSRITGGIDTQYF. Combining the CDR3 with reference TRBV11-2 and TRBJ2-3 gives the whole variable domain EAGVAQSPRYKIIEKRQSVAFWCNPISGHATLYWYQQILGQGPKLLIQFQNNGVVDDSQLPKDRFSAERLKGVDSTLKIQPAKLEDSAVYLCASSRITGGIDTQYFGPGTRLTVL.